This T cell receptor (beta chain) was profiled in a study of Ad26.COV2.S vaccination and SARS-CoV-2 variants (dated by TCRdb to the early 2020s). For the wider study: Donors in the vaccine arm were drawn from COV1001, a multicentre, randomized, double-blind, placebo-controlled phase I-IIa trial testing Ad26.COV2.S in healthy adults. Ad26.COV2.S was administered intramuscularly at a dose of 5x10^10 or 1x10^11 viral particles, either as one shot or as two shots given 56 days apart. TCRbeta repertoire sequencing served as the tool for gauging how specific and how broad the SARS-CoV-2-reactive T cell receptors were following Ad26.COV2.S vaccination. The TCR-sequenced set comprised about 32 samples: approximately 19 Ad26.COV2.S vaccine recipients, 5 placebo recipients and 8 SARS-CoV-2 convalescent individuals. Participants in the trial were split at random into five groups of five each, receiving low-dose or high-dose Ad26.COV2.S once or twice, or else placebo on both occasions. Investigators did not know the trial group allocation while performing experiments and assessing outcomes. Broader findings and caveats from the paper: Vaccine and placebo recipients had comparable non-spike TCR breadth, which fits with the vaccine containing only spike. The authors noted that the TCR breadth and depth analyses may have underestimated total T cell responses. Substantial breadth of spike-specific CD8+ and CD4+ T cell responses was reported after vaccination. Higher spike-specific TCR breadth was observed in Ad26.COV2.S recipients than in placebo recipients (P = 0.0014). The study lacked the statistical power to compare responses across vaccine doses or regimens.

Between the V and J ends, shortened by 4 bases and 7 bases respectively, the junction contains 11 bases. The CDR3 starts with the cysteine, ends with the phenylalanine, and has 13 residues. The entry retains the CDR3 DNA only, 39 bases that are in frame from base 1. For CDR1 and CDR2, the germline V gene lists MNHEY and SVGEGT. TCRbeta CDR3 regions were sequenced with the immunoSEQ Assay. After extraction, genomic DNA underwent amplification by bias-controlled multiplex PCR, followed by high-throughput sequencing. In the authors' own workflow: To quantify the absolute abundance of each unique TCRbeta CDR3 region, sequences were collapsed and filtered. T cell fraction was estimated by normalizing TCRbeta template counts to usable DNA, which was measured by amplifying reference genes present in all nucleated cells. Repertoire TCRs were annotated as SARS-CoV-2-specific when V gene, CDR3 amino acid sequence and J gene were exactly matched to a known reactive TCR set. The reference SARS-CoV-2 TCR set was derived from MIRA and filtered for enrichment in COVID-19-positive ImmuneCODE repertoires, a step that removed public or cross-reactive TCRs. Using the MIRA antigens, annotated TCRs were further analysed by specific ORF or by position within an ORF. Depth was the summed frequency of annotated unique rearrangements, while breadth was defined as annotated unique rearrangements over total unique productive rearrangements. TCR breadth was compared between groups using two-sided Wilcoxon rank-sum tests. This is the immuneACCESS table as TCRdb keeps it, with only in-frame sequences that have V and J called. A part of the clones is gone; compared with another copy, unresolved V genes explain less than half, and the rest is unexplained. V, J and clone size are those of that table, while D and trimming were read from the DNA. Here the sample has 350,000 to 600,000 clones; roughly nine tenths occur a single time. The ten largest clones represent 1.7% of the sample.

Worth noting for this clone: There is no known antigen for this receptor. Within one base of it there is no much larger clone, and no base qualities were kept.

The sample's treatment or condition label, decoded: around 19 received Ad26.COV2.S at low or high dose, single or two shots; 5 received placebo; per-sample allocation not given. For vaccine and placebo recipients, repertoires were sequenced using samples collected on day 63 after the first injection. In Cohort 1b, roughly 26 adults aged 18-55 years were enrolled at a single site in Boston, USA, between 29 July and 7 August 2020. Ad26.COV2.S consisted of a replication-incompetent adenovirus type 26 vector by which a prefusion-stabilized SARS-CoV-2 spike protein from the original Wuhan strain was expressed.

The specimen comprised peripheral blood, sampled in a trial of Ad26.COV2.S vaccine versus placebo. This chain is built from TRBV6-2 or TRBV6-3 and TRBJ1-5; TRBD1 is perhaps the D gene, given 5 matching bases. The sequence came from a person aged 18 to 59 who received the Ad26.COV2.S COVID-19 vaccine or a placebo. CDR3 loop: CASSLGPFQPQHF. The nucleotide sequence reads TGTGCCAGCAGTTTGGGGCCCTTCCAGCCCCAGCATTTT.